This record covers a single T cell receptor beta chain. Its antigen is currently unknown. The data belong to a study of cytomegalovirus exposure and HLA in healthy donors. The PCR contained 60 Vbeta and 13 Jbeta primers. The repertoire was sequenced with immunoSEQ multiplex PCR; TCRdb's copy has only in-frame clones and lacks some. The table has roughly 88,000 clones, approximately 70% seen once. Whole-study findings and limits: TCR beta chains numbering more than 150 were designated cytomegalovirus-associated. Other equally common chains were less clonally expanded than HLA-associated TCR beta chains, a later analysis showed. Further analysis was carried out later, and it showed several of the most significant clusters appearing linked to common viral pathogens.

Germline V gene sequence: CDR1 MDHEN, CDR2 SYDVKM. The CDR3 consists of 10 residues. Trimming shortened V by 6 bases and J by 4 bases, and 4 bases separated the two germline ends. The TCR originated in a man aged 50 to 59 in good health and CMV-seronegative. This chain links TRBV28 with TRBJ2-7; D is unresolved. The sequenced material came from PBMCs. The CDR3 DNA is TGTGCCAGCAGCCAATACGAGCAGTACTTC. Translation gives CASSQYEQYF.